This section outlines one T cell receptor (beta chain) sequence together with its context. Its antigen is not identified. Documented time point: week 5, during vaccination. Vaccination used 300 ug of mutant IDH1 20-mer peptide per dose, with topical imiquimod. New WHO grade 3 or 4 astrocytomas that were IDH1-mutant and ATRX-lost had been found in donors. Germline V lookup: CDR1 SGHRS, CDR2 YFSETQ. V dropped 2 bases and J dropped 11 bases, with 16 bases sitting between them. CDR3 size: 14 residues. Data came from immunoSEQ multiplex PCR; TCRdb stores just in-frame clones and leaves some out. Among around 42,000 clones, around 85% were seen once, and the ten largest hold over 1.5%. This record belongs to a study of a mutant IDH1 vaccine in newly diagnosed glioma. Across the whole study: Following radiotherapy alone, or alongside temozolomide cycles, vaccination was started after an interval of 4-6 weeks.

The chain couples TRBV5-1 to TRBJ1-4; D is uncertain. The input for sequencing was PBMCs, taken from a glioma patient whose treatment included an IDH1 peptide vaccine. This receptor was taken from a man in his forties with glioma. The chain's CDR3 is CASSLTPTTAKLFF. The CDR3 DNA reads as TGCGCCAGCAGCTTAACTCCTACGACGGCCAAACTGTTTTTT. Filled out from reference TRBV5-1 and TRBJ1-4, the complete variable domain reads KAGVTQTPRYLIKTRGQQVTLSCSPISGHRSVSWYQQTPGQGLQFLFEYFSETQRNKGNFPGRFSGRQFSNSRSEMNVSTLELGDSALYLCASSLTPTTAKLFFGSGTQLSVL.